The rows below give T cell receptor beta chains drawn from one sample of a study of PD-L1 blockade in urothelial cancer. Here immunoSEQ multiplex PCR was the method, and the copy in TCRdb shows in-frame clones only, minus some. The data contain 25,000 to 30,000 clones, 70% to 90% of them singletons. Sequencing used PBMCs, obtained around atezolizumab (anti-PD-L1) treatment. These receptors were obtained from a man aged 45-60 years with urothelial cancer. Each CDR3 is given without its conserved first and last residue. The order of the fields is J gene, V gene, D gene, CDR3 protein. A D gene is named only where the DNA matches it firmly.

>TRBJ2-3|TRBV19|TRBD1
ASSSGTGDPSDTQY
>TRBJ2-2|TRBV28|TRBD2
ASNLLAGEGTGELF
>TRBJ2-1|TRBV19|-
ASNGQLNEQF
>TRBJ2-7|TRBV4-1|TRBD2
ASSQNQGLAGDSYEQY
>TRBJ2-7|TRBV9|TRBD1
ASSASRDSPSYEQY
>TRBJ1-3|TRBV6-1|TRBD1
ASRDRDSGNTIY
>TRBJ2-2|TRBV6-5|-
ASSFLQGLNGELF
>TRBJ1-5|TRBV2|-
ASSYDTTGQLNQPQH
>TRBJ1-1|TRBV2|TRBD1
ASSARQGENTEAF
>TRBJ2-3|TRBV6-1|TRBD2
ASSPGTSGTDTQY
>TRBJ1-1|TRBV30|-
AWSPTGGMSTEAF
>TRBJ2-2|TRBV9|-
ASSVGAGVRTGELF
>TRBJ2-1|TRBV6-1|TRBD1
ASSRDRGTYNEQF